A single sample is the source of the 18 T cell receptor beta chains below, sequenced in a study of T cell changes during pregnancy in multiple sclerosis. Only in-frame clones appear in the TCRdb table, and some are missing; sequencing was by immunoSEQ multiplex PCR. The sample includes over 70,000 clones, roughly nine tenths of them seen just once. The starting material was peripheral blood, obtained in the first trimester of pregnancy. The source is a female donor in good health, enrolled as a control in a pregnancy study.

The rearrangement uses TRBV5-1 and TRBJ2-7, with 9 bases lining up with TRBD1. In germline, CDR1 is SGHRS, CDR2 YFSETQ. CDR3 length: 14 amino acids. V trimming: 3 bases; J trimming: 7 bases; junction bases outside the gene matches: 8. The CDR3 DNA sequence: TGCGCCAGCAGCTCCGCCGGGACAGGGAATGAGCAGTACTTC. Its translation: CASSSAGTGNEQYF.

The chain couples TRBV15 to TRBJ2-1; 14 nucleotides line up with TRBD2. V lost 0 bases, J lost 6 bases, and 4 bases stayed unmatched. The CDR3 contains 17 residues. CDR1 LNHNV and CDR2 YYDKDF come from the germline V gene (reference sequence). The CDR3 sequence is CATSREKGTSGGNEQFF. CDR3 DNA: TGTGCCACCAGCAGAGAAAAGGGGACTAGCGGGGGCAATGAGCAGTTCTTC.

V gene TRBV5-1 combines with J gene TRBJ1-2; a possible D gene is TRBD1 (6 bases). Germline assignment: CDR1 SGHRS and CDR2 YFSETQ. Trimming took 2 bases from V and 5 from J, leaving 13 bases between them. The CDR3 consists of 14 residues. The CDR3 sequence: CASSLLQGSYGYTF. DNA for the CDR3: TGCGCCAGCAGCTTACTACAGGGTTCATATGGCTACACCTTC.

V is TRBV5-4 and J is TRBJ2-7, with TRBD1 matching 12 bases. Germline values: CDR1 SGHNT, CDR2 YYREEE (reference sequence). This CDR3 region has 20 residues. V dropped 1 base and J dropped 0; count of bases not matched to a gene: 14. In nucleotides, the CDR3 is TGTGCCAGCAGCTTGAAATGGGACAGGGGGCTTATCGCGAGCTCCTACGAGCAGTACTTC. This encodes CASSLKWDRGLIASSYEQYF.

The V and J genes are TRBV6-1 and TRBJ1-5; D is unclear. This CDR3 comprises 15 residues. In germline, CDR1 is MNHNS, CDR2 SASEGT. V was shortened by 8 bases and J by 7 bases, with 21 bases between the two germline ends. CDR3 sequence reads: CASRDIMTSYQPQHF. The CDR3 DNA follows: TGTGCCAGCCGAGATATCATGACAAGTTACCAGCCCCAGCATTTT.

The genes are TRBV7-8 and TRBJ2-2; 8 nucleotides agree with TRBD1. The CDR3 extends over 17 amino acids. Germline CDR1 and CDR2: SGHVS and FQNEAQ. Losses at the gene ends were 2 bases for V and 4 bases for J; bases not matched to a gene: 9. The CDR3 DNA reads TGTGCCAGCAGCTTACCCCCGGCAGGGGGCGTCACCGGGGAGCTGTTTTTT. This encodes CASSLPPAGGVTGELFF.

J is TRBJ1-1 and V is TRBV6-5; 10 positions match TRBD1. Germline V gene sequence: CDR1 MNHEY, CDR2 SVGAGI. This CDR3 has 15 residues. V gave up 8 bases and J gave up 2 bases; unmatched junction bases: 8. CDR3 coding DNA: TGTGCCAGCGGCGGTTGGACAGGGGGAAACACTGAAGCTTTCTTT. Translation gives CASGGWTGGNTEAFF.

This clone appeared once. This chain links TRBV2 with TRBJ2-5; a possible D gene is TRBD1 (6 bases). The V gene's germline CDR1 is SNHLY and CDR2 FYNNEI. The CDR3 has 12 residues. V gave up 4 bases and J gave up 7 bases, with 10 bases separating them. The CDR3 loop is CASSAGVGTQYF. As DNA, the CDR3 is TGTGCCAGCAGTGCAGGGGTTGGGACCCAGTACTTC. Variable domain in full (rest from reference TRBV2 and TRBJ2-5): EPEVTQTPSHQVTQMGQEVILRCVPISNHLYFYWYRQILGQKVEFLVSFYNNEISEKSEIFDDQFSVERPDGSNFTLKIRSTKLEDSAMYFCASSAGVGTQYFGPGTRLLVL.

The CDR3 nucleotides read TGTGCCAGCAGCCCCTCTGGACAGGGGGCCAAAAACATTCAGTACTTC. Its translation is CASSPSGQGAKNIQYF. J is TRBJ2-4 and V is TRBV5-4; the match to TRBD1 covers 9 bases. Germline CDR1 reads SGHNT; CDR2 reads YYREEE (reference sequence). This CDR3 is 16 amino acids long. After removal of 4 bases from V and 1 base from J, the junction contained 6 bases not matched to a gene.

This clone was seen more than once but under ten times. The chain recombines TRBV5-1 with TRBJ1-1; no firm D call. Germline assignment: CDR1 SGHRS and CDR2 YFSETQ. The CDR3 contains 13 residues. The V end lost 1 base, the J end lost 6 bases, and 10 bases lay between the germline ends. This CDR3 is CASSLLADSEAFF. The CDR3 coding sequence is TGCGCCAGCAGCTTGTTGGCAGATTCTGAAGCTTTCTTT.

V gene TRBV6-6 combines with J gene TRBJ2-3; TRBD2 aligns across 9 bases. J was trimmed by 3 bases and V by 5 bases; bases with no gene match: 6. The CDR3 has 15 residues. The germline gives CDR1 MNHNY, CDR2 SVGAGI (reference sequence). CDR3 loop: CASSVAGEKTDTQYF. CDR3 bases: TGTGCCAGCAGTGTAGCGGGAGAGAAAACAGATACGCAGTATTTT.

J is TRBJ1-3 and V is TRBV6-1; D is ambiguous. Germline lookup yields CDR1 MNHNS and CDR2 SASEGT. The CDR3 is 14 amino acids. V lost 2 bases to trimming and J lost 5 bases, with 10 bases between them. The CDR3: CASSERSERNTIYF. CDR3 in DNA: TGTGCCAGCAGTGAAAGGAGCGAGAGAAACACCATATATTTT.

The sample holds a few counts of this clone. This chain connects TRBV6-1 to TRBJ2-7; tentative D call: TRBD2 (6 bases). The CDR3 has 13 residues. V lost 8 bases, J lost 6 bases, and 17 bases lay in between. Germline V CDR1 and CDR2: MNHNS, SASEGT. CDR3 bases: TGTGCCAGCCGGGAGTCTGCTGAGGGCGAGCAGTACTTC. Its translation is CASRESAEGEQYF.

CDR3: CASTLAGGTYNEQFF. The CDR3 nucleotides are TGTGCCAGCACCCTAGCGGGGGGAACATACAATGAGCAGTTCTTC. This chain joins TRBV2 and TRBJ2-1; 11 bases line up with TRBD2. The CDR3 is 15 residues long. Looked up from germline, CDR1 is SNHLY and CDR2 is FYNNEI. The V and J ends lost 7 bases and 4 bases, in that order; junction bases with no gene match: 6.

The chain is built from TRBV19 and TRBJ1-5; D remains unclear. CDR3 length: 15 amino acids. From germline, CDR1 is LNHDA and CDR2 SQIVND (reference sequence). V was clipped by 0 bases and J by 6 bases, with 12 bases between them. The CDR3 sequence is CASSIDAGISQPQHF. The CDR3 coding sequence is TGTGCCAGTAGTATAGATGCGGGAATAAGTCAGCCCCAGCATTTT.

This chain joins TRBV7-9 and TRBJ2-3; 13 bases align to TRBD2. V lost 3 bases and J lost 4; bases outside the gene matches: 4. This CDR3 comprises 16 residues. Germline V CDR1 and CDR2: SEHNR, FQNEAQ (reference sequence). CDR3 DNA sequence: TGTGCCAGCAGCTTCCGACTAGCGGGAGGCCCAGATACGCAGTATTTT. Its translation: CASSFRLAGGPDTQYF.

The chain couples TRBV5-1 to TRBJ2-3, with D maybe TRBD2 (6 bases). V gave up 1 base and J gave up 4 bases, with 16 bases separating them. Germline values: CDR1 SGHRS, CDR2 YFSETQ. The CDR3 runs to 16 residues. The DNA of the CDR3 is TGCGCCAGCAGCTTGATTCCCGGGAGACGCCCAGATACGCAGTATTTT. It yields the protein CASSLIPGRRPDTQYF.

CDR3 loop: CASSYSGDDTQYF. The CDR3 nucleotides are TGCGCCAGCAGCTATTCAGGGGACGATACGCAGTATTTT. The chain combines TRBV5-1 with TRBJ2-3; possibly TRBD1 for D (6 bases). The CDR3 sequence is 13 residues long. CDR1 and CDR2 (germline): SGHRS, YFSETQ. Trimming cost V 3 bases and J 6 bases, with 11 bases left between them.